These 9 T cell receptor beta chains were sequenced from one sample in a study of CD8+ T cells in alopecia areata. Sequencing templates came from extracted RNA that was reverse transcribed into cDNA. Only in-frame clones appear in the TCRdb table, and some are missing; sequencing was by immunoSEQ multiplex PCR. The data contain roughly 140,000 clones, more than 55% of them singletons. The sample comprised CD8+ T cells sorted from blood. Receptors originate from a human donor in good health.

The chain uses TRBV28 and TRBJ2-7; possibly TRBD2 for D (5 bases). V lost 2 bases and J 2 bases, leaving 10 bases between the germline ends. Germline V gene lookup returns CDR1 MDHEN and CDR2 SYDVKM. The CDR3 has 14 amino acids. The chain's CDR3 is CASSLAASPYEQYF. Here the CDR3 DNA reads TGTGCCAGCAGTTTAGCCGCTAGCCCCTACGAGCAGTACTTC.

This clone came up a few times. V is TRBV6-5 and J is TRBJ2-1; 7 bases are shared with TRBD2. The CDR3 sequence is 15 residues long. With 4 bases clipped from V and 0 bases from J, the junction kept 3 bases outside the gene matches. CDR1 MNHEY and CDR2 SVGAGI come from the germline V gene. The CDR3 reads CASSSGGSSYNEQFF. The DNA for the CDR3 is TGTGCCAGCAGTTCTGGCGGGAGCTCCTACAATGAGCAGTTCTTC.

The genes are TRBV11-2 and TRBJ2-1; 10 bases agree with TRBD1. CDR1 and CDR2 (germline): SGHAT, FQNNGV. The CDR3 has 15 amino acids. Germline trimming cut 1 base from V and 8 bases from J; bases unmatched to any gene: 5. The CDR3 bases are TGTGCCAGCAGCTTAGGACAGGGGGCTGGGTATGAGCAGTTCTTC. It translates to CASSLGQGAGYEQFF.

This chain links TRBV5-6 with TRBJ1-1; D uncertain. The V and J ends lost 1 base and 0 bases respectively, with 7 bases between them. The CDR3 runs 14 residues. Germline V CDR1 and CDR2: SGHDT, YYEEEE. The CDR3 region has the DNA TGTGCCAGCAGCTTGATCTCGGTGAACACTGAAGCTTTCTTT. It translates to CASSLISVNTEAFF.

The chain links TRBV6-1 to TRBJ2-1, with D tentatively TRBD1 or TRBD2 (5 bases each). CDR1 and CDR2 from the germline V gene are MNHNS and SASEGT. V shed 6 bases and J shed 6 bases, with 9 bases lying between them. The CDR3 is 12 residues long. The CDR3 bases are TGTGCCAGCAGGGGACGGAGCAATGAGCAGTTCTTC. This translates into CASRGRSNEQFF.

This rearrangement joins TRBV27 to TRBJ2-7; 12 positions agree with TRBD1. Germline V gene lookup returns CDR1 MNHEY and CDR2 SMNVEV (reference sequence). The CDR3 is 14 amino acids. With 4 bases clipped from V and 3 bases from J, the junction kept 1 base outside the gene matches. CDR3: CASSWDRGLYEQYF. DNA of the CDR3: TGTGCCAGCAGTTGGGACAGGGGGCTCTACGAGCAGTACTTC.

This clone was picked up one time. The chain links TRBV7-9 to TRBJ1-2; TRBD1 agrees at 8 bases. The V segment lost 6 bases and the J segment 7 bases; nucleotides outside the gene matches: 4. The germline gives CDR1 SEHNR, CDR2 FQNEAQ (reference sequence). This CDR3 contains 12 residues. The CDR3 here is CASRSDRAGYTF. Written as DNA, the CDR3 is TGTGCCAGCAGATCGGACAGGGCTGGCTACACCTTC.

This sequence joins TRBV29-1 and TRBJ1-2; D unresolved. There are 13 residues in the CDR3. With 2 bases removed from V and 7 bases from J, the gap between germline ends came to 14 bases. Germline lookup yields CDR1 SQVTM and CDR2 ANQGSEA. The DNA of the CDR3 is TGCAGCGTTGAACCCTCCGGTACCCCTGGCTACACCTTC. It yields the protein CSVEPSGTPGYTF.

The CDR3 DNA is TGTGCCAGCACAGGGGATGGGGCCAACGTCCTGACTTTC. Encoded protein: CASTGDGANVLTF. The chain recombines TRBV25-1 with TRBJ2-6; D may be TRBD1 (6 bases). CDR3 length: 13 residues. With 7 bases removed from V and 3 bases from J, the gap between germline ends came to 7 bases. Per germline, CDR1 MGHDK and CDR2 SYGVNS.